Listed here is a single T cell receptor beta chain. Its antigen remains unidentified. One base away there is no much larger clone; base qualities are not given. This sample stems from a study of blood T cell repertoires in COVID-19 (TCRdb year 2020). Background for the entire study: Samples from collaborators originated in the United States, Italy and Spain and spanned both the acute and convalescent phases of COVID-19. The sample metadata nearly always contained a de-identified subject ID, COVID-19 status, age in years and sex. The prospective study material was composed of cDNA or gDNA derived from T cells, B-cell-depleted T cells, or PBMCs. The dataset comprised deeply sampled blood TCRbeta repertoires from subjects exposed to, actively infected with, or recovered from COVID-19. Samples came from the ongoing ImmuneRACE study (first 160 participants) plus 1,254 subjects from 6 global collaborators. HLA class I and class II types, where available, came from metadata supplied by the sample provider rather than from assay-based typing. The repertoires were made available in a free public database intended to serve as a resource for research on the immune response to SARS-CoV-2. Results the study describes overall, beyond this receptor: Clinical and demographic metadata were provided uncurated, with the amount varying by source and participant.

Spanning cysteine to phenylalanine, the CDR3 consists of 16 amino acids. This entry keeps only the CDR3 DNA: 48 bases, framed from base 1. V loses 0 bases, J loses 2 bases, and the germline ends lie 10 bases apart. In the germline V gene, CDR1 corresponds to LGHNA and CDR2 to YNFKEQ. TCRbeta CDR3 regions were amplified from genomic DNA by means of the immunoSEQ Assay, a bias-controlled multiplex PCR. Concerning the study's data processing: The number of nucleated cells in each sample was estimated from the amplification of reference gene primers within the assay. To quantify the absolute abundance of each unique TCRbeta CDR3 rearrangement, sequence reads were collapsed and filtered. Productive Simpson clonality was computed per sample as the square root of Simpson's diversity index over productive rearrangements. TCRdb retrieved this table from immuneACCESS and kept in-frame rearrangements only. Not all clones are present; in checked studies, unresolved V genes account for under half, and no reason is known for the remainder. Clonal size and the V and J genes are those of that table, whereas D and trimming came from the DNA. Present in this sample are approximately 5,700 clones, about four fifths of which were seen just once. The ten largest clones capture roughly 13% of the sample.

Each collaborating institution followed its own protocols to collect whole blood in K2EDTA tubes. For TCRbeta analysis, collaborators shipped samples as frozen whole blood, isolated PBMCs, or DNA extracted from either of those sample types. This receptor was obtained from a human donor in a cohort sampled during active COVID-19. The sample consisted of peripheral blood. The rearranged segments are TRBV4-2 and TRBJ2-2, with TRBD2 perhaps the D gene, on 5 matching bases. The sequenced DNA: TGTGCCAGCAGCCAAGAGAGAGGGCCAAACACCGGGGAGCTGTTTTTT. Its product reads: CASSQERGPNTGELFF.